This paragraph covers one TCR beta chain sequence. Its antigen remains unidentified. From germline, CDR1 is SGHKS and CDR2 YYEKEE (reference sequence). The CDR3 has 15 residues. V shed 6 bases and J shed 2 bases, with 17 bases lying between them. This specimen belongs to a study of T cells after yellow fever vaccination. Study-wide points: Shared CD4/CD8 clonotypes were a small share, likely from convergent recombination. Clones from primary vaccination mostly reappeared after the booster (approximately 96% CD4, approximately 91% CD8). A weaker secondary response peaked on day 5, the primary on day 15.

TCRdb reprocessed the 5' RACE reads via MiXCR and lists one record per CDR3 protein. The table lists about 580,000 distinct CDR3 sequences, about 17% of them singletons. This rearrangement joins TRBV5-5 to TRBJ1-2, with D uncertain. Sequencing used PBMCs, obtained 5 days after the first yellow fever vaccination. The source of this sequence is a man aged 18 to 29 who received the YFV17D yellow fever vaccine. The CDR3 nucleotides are TGTGCCAGCAACTTTTCCCCTACACGCAACTATGGCTACACCTTC. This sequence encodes CASNFSPTRNYGYTF.